This T cell receptor (beta chain) was sequenced for a study of CD8+ T cells in alopecia areata. About the study: Tofacitinib was taken orally by treated patients, and the dose was 5 to 10 mg twice daily.

Peripheral blood and lesional scalp punch biopsies came from alopecia areata patients. The CDR3 runs 14 residues. Germline trimming cut 4 bases from V and 5 bases from J; bases unmatched to any gene: 7. Per germline, CDR1 SGDLS and CDR2 YYNGEE. RNA was extracted and reverse transcribed into cDNA as the sequencing template. Generated by immunoSEQ multiplex PCR, the TCRdb table keeps only in-frame clones and is missing some. The profile covers approximately 180,000 clones, with about 60% appearing a single time and about 15% taken by the ten largest. This clone turned up a few times. The gene calls are TRBV9 and TRBJ1-1, with 8 bases fitting TRBD1. The sample consisted of CD4+ T cells sorted from blood, taken at week 0. The origin of this receptor is a human donor with alopecia areata. The CDR3 DNA reads as TGTGCCAGCAGCACCGTTACAGGGGGGACTGAAGCTTTCTTT. Protein product: CASSTVTGGTEAFF.